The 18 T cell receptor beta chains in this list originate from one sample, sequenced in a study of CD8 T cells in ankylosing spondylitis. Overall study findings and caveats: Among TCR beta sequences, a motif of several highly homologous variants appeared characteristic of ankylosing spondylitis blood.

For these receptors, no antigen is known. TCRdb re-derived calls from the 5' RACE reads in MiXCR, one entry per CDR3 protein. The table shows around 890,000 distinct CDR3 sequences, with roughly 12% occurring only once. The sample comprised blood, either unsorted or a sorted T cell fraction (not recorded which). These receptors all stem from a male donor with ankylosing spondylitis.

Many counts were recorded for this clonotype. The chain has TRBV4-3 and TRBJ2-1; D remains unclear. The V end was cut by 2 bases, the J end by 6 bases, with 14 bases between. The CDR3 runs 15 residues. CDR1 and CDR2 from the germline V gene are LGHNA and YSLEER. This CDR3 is CASSQLEEPGNEQFF. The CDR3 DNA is TGCGCCAGCAGCCAACTAGAGGAGCCGGGCAATGAGCAGTTCTTC.

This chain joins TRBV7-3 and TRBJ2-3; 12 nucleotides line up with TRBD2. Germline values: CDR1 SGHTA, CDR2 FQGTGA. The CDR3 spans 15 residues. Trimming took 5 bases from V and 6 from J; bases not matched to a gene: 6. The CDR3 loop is CASSPGLAGIDTQYF. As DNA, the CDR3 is TGTGCCAGCAGCCCCGGACTAGCGGGGATTGATACGCAGTATTTT.

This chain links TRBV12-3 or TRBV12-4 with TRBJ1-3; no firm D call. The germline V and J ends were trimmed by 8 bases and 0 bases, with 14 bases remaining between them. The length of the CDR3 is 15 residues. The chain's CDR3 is CASGPAGSSGNTIYF. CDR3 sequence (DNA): TGTGCCAGCGGCCCTGCCGGGAGCTCTGGAAACACCATATATTTT.

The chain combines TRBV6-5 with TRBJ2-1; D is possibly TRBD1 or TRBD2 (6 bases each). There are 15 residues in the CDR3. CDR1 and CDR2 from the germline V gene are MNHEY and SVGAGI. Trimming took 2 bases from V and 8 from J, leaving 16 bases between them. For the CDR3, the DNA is TGTGCCAGCAGTTACCAGGGGCGGGGTATCGATGAGCAGTTCTTC. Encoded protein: CASSYQGRGIDEQFF.

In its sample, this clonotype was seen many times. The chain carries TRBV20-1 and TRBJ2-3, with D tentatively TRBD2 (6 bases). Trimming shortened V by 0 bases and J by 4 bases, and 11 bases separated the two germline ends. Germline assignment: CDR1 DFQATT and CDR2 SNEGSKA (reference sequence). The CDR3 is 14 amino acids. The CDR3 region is CSARETRRADTQYF. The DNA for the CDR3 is TGCAGTGCTAGAGAAACACGGAGGGCAGATACGCAGTATTTT.

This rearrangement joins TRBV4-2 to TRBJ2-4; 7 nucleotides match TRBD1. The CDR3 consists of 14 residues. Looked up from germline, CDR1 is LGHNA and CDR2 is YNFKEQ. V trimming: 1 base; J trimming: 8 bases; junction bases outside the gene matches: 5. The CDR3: CASSQGQGRDIQYF. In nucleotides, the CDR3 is TGTGCCAGCAGCCAAGGACAGGGAAGGGACATTCAGTACTTC.

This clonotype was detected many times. This CDR3 reads CSVRSGTVTYEQYF. The DNA of the CDR3 is TGCAGCGTGCGTTCCGGGACAGTTACCTACGAGCAGTACTTC. This sequence joins TRBV29-1 and TRBJ2-7; 7 bases match TRBD1. Trimming cost V 6 bases and J 2 bases; bases outside gene matches: 10. CDR3 length: 14 residues. Germline loops: CDR1 SQVTM, CDR2 ANQGSEA.

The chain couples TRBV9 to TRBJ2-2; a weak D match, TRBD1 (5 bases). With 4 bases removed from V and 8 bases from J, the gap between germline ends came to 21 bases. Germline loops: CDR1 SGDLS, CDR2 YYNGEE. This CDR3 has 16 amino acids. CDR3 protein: CASSTTRRGMAGELFF. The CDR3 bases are TGTGCCAGCAGCACCACACGTAGGGGAATGGCTGGGGAGCTGTTTTTT.

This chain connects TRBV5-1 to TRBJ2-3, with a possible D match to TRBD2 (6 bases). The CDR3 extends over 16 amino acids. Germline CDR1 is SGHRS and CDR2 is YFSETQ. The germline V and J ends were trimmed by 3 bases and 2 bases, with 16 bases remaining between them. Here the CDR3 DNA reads TGCGCCAGCAGCTCAAGTGTGGACTATTCCACAGATACGCAGTATTTT. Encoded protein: CASSSSVDYSTDTQYF.

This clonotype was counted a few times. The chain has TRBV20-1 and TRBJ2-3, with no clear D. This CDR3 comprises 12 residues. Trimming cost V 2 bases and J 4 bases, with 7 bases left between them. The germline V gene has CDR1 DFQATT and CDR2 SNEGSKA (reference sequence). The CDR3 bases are TGCAGTGCTAGACCGTCCTCAGATACGCAGTATTTT. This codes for CSARPSSDTQYF.

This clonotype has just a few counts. The DNA of the CDR3 is TGCGCCAGCAGCTCGGGAGGCCCTGGAAACACCATATATTTT. Protein product: CASSSGGPGNTIYF. The chain combines TRBV5-1 with TRBJ1-3; D not resolved. CDR3 length: 14 amino acids. The ends were cut back, 3 bases at V and 2 bases at J, with 9 bases in the middle. CDR1 is SGHRS and CDR2 is YFSETQ in the germline V gene.

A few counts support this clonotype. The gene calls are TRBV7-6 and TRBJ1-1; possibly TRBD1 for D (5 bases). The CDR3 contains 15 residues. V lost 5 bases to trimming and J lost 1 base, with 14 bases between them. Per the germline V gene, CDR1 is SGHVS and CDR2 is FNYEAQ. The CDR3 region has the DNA TGTGCCAGCAGCCGAACACGGGGGGGGAACACTGAAGCTTTCTTT. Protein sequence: CASSRTRGGNTEAFF.

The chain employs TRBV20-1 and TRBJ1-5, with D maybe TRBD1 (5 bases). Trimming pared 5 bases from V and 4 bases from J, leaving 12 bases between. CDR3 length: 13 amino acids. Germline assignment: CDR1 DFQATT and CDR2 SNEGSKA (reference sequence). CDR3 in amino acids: CSASGLWNQPQHF. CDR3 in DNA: TGCAGTGCTTCAGGGCTGTGGAATCAGCCCCAGCATTTT.

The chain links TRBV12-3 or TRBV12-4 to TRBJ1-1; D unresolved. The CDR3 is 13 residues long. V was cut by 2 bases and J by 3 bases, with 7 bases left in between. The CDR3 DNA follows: TGTGCCAGCAGTTTAATCAGTTACACTGAAGCTTTCTTT. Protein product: CASSLISYTEAFF.

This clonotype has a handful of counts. This CDR3 is CASSASLGLAGGSYEQYF. The CDR3 nucleotides are TGTGCCAGCAGCGCAAGCCTGGGACTAGCGGGGGGGTCCTACGAGCAGTACTTC. The gene calls are TRBV11-2 and TRBJ2-7; 16 bases align to TRBD2. The CDR3 is 18 amino acids. Losses at the gene ends were 5 bases for V and 1 base for J; bases not matched to a gene: 8. Germline CDR1 is SGHAT and CDR2 is FQNNGV. The entire variable domain, with the rest obtained from reference TRBV11-2 and TRBJ2-7, is as follows: EAGVAQSPRYKIIEKRQSVAFWCNPISGHATLYWYQQILGQGPKLLIQFQNNGVVDDSQLPKDRFSAERLKGVDSTLKIQPAKLEDSAVYLCASSASLGLAGGSYEQYFGPGTRLTVT.

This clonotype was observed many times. DNA for the CDR3: TGCAGTGCTATGTTGCGTTATAGCACAGATACGCAGTATTTT. Protein sequence: CSAMLRYSTDTQYF. This chain uses TRBV20-1 with TRBJ2-3; D is unresolved. The V and J ends lost 4 bases and 0 bases respectively, with 11 bases between them. The CDR3 has 14 amino acids. Germline V gene lookup returns CDR1 DFQATT and CDR2 SNEGSKA (reference sequence).

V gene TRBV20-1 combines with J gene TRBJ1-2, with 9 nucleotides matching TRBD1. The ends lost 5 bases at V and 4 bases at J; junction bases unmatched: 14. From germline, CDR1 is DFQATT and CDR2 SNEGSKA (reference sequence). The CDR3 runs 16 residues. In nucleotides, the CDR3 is TGCAGTGCTCCTTTGAGAGGGACAGGGTTCGGCTATGGCTACACCTTC. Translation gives CSAPLRGTGFGYGYTF.

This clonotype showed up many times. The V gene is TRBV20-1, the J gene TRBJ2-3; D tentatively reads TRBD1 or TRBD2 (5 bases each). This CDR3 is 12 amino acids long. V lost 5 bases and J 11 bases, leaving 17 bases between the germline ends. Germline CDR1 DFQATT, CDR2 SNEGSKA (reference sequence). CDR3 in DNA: TGCAGTGCTCTGGGACCCCCCCGAAGGCAGTATTTT. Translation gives CSALGPPRRQYF.